This TCR beta chain was found in a study of blood T cell repertoires in COVID-19. Study overall: Acute and convalescent COVID-19 samples came from the United States, Italy and Spain. The cDNA or gDNA used as material had been derived from T cells, B-cell-depleted T cells, or PBMCs.

The germline V gene has CDR1 MNHNY and CDR2 SVGAGI (reference sequence). The CDR3 length is 13 residues. V shed 6 bases and J shed 1 base, with 8 bases lying between them. As originally analysed: Cell counts per sample came from amplifying reference gene primers. Sequencing used immunoSEQ multiplex PCR; TCRdb keeps in-frame clones, though not all of them. V, J and clone size are taken as reported in that table, and D and trimming were inferred from the DNA itself. The sample consists of about 250,000 clones, nearly 90% of them appearing once. The sample taken for sequencing was peripheral blood. The sequence derives from a woman younger than 45 with acute or convalescent COVID-19. The rearrangement links TRBV6-6 to TRBJ2-3; D is unresolved. The CDR3 DNA reads as TGTGCCAGCAGAGAAAGCGGCACAGATACGCAGTATTTT. Translation gives CASRESGTDTQYF.